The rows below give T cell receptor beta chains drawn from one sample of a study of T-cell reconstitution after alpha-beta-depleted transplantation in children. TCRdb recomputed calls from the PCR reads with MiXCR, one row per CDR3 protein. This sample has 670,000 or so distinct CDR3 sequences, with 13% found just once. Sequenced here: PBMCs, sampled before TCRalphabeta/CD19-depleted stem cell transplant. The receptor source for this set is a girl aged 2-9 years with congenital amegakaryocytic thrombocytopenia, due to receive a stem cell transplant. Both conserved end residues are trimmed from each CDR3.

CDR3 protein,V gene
ASSLRQGQGGYT,TRBV12-3/TRBV12-4
ASSLAQGINTQY,TRBV5-1
ASSLPPYNEQF,TRBV7-2
ASSLAITQANTEAF,TRBV7-2
ASSVRTTARVDTQY,TRBV7-2
ASSRPRYEGYGYT,TRBV5-6
ASSLTDWGLANVLT,TRBV5-1
ASSLVWGGQNTGELF,TRBV5-5
ASSLGPLSNQPQH,TRBV5-6
AISESTWIGPQH,TRBV10-3
AWAGTGSYNEQF,TRBV30
SDGTGWTYEQY,TRBV29-1
SARDFGGSSYEQY,TRBV20-1
SASAPGELF,TRBV20-1
ASSPRGEQY,TRBV11-2
ASRPRSREGMY,TRBV12-3/TRBV12-4
ASELSLAKNIQY,TRBV19
ASSLAPGHSYEQY,TRBV5-1
ASSFAASTGTTGY,TRBV28
ASSLEGSGTYEQY,TRBV11-2
SAHSKAGSIYEQY,TRBV20-1
ASSHITSGRATGELF,TRBV3-1
ASSRGPPTDTTGELF,TRBV7-8
ASSLSDNSYNEQF,TRBV5-1
ASSLDLALGEQY,TRBV7-6
AIGGGQGTNQPQH,TRBV10-3
SGTPLGGGQPQH,TRBV20-1
SASRGNSPLH,TRBV20-1
ASSRRGREGPYNEQF,TRBV5-1
ASSQQGAYEQY,TRBV4-2
SAHRGVTDTQY,TRBV20-1
ASSFSGYWGIQY,TRBV5-1
ASSLGGKGETQY,TRBV7-2
SAIWRALSYEQY,TRBV20-1
ASSSYRTSSSYEQY,TRBV11-2
ASSTISGRGYEQY,TRBV7-6
SASKFGSRAYNEQF,TRBV20-1
SAREFYEQY,TRBV20-1
ACSLAARGPKNIQY,TRBV5-1
ASSLVSGAFTEAF,TRBV11-2
ASSSRDRNEQF,TRBV7-9
ASSTIGTSLGEQY,TRBV5-1
ASGTKQGFPEAF,TRBV6-1
ASRGQGAAYEQY,TRBV12-3/TRBV12-4
ASSWTSTDTQY,TRBV6-2/TRBV6-3
SATGRTYYEQY,TRBV20-1
ASSISRNTGELF,TRBV12-3/TRBV12-4